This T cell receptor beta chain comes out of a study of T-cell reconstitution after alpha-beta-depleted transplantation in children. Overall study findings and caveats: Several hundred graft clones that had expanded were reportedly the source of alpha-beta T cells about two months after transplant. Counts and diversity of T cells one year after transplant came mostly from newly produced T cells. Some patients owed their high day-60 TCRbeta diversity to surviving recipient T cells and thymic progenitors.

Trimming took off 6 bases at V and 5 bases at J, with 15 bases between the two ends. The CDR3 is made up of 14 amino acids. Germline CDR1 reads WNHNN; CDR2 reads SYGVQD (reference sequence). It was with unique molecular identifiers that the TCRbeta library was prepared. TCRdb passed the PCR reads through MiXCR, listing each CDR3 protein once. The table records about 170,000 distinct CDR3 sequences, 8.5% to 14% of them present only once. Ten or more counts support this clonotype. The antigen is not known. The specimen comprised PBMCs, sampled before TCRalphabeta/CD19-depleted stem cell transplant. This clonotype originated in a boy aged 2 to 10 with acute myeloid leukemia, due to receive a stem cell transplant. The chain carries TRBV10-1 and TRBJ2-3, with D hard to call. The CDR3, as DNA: TGCGCCAGCAGCCCCAGTGGGATCGAAGATACGCAGTATTTT. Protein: CASSPSGIEDTQYF.